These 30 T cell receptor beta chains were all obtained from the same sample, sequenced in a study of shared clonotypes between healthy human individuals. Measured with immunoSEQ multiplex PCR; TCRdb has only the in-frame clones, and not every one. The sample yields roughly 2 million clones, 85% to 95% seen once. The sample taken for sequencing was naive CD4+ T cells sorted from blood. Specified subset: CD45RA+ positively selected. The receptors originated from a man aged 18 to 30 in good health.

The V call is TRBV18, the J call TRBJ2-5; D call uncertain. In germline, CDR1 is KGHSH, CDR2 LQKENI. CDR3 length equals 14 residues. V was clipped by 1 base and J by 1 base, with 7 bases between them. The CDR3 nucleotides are TGTGCCAGCTCACCACTTGGTATCCAAGAGACCCAGTACTTC. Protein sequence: CASSPLGIQETQYF.

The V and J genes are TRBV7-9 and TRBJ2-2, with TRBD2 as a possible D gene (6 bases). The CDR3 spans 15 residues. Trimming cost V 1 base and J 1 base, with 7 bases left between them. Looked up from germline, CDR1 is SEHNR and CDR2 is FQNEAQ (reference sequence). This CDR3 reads CASSLVAVNTGELFF. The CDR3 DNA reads TGTGCCAGCAGCTTAGTAGCGGTGAACACCGGGGAGCTGTTTTTT.

DNA of the CDR3: TGTGCCAGCAGCCTAACGGGACAGGGGAACTATGGCTACACCTTC. Residues: CASSLTGQGNYGYTF. V usage is TRBV5-8 and J usage is TRBJ1-2, with TRBD1 matching 10 bases. The CDR3 spans 15 residues. Germline CDR1 SGHTS, CDR2 YDEGEE. V shed 4 bases and J 2 bases; nucleotides not matched to a gene: 5.

CDR3 residues: CSVESVLAGEYNEQFF. CDR3 DNA sequence: TGCAGCGTTGAATCCGTTTTAGCGGGGGAATACAATGAGCAGTTCTTC. The V gene is TRBV29-1, the J gene TRBJ2-1; 9 bases line up with TRBD2. Germline V gene lookup returns CDR1 SQVTM and CDR2 ANQGSEA. CDR3 length: 16 amino acids. Trimming removed 2 bases from V and 4 bases from J; junction bases left unmatched: 9.

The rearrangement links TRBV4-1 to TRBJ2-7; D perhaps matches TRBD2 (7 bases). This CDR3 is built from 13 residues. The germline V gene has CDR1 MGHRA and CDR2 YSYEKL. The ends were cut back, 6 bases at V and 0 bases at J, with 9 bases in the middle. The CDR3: CASRRGPSYEQYF. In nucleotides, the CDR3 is TGCGCCAGCAGGCGGGGGCCCTCCTACGAGCAGTACTTC.

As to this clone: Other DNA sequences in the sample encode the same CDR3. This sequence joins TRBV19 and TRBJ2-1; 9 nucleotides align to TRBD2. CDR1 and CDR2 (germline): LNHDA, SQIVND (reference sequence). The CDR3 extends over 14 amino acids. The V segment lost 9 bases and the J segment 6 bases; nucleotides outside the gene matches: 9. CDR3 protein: CASTTGTSSNEQFF. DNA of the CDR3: TGTGCCAGCACAACCGGGACTAGCTCCAATGAGCAGTTCTTC.

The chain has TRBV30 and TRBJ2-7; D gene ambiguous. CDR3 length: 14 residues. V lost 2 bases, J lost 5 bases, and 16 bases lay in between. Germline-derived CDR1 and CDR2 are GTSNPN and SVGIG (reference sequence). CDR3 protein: CAWSITRRLDEQYF. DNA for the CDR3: TGTGCCTGGAGTATTACAAGGAGATTGGACGAGCAGTACTTC.

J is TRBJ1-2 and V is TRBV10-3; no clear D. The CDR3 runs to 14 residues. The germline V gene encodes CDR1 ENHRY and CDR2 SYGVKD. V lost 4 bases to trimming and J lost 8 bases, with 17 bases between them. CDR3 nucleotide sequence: TGTGCCATCAGTGGACGGACGGAGACGCGGGGCTACACCTTC. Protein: CAISGRTETRGYTF.

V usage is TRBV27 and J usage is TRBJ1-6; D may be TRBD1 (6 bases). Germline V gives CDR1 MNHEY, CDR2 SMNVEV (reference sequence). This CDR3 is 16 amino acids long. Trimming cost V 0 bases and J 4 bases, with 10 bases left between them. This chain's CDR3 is CASSLSSDRYNSPLHF. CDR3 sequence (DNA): TGTGCCAGCAGTTTATCATCGGACAGATATAATTCACCCCTCCACTTT.

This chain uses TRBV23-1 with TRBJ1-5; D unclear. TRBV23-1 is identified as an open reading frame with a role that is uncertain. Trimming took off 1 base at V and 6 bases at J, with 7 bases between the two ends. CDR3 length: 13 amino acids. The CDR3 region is CASSQYGVQPQHF. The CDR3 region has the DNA TGCGCCAGCAGTCAATATGGGGTTCAGCCCCAGCATTTT.

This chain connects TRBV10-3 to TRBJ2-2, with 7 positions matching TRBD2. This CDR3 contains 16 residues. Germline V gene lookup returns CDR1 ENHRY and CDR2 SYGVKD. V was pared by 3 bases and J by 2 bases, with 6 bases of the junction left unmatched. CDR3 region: CAISDKAGANTGELFF. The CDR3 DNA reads TGTGCCATCAGTGACAAGGCGGGAGCTAACACCGGGGAGCTGTTTTTT.

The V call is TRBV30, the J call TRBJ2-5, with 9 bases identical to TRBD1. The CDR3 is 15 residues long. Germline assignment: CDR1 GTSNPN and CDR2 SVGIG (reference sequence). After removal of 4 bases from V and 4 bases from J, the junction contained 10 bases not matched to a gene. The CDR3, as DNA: TGTGCCTGGAACGTCAACAGGGGGCGCACAGAGACCCAGTACTTC. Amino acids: CAWNVNRGRTETQYF. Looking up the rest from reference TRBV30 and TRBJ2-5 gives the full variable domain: SQTIHQWPATLVQPVGSPLSLECTVEGTSNPNLYWYRQAAGRGLQLLFYSVGIGQISSEVPQNLSASRPQDRQFILSSKKLLLSDSGFYLCAWNVNRGRTETQYFGPGTRLLVL.

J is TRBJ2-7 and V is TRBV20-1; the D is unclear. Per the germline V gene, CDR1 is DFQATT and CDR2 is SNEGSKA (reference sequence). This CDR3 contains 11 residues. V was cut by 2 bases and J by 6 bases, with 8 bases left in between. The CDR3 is CSARPKAEQYF. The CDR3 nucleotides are TGCAGTGCTAGACCGAAAGCCGAGCAGTACTTC.

CDR3 in DNA: TGTGCCAGCAGCGCCACCGGGACTAGCGCGACAGATACGCAGTATTTT. The encoded protein is CASSATGTSATDTQYF. The chain recombines TRBV9 with TRBJ2-3; 10 bases line up with TRBD2. This CDR3 contains 16 residues. Trimming took 3 bases from V and 3 from J; bases not matched to a gene: 7. Germline CDR1 and CDR2: SGDLS and YYNGEE.

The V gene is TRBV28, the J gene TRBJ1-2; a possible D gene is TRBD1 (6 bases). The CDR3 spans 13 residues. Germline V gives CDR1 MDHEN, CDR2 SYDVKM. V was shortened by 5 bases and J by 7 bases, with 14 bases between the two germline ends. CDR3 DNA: TGTGCCAGCAGTCCCCCCCCCAGGGGTGGCTACACCTTC. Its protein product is CASSPPPRGGYTF.

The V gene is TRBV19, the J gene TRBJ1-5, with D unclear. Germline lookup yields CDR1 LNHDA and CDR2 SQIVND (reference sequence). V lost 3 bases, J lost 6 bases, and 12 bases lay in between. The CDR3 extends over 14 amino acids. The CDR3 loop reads CASSMVGISQPQHF. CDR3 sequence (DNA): TGTGCCAGTAGTATGGTGGGAATTAGTCAGCCCCAGCATTTT.

CDR3 amino acids: CSVTPGGRVTQYF. CDR3 sequence (DNA): TGCAGCGTGACCCCAGGGGGGAGAGTCACCCAGTACTTC. The V gene is TRBV29-1, the J gene TRBJ2-5; maybe TRBD1 (7 bases). V lost 6 bases and J 8 bases, leaving 19 bases between the germline ends. This CDR3 region has 13 residues. The germline CDR1 and CDR2 sequences are SQVTM and ANQGSEA.

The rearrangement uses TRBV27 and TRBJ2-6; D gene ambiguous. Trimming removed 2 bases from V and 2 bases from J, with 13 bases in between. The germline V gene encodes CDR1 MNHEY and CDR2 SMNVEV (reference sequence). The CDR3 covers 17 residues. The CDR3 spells CASSLNYVGTGANVLTF. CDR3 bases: TGTGCCAGCAGTTTAAATTATGTTGGCACTGGGGCCAACGTCCTGACTTTC. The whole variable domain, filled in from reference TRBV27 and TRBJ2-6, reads EAQVTQNPRYLITVTGKKLTVTCSQNMNHEYMSWYRQDPGLGLRQIYYSMNVEVTDKGDVPEGYKVSRKEKRNFPLILESPSPNQTSLYFCASSLNYVGTGANVLTFGAGSRLTVL.

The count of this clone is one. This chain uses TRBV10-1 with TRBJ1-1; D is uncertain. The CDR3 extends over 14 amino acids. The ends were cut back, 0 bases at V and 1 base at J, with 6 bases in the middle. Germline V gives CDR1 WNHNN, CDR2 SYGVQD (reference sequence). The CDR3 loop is CASSESLKNTEAFF. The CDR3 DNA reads TGCGCCAGCAGTGAGTCTTTAAAGAACACTGAAGCTTTCTTT.

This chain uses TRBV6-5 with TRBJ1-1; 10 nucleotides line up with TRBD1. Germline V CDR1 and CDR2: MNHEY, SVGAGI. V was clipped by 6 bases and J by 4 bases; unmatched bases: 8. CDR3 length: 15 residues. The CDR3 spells CASRLDRGRFTEAFF. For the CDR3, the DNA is TGTGCCAGCAGGCTAGACAGGGGGCGATTCACTGAAGCTTTCTTT.

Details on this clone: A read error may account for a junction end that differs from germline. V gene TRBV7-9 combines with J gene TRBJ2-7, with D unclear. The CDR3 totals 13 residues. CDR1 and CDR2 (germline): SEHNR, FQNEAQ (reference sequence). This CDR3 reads CASSANNAYEQYF. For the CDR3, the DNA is TGTGCCAGCAGCGCCAACAATGCCTATGAGCAGTACTTC.

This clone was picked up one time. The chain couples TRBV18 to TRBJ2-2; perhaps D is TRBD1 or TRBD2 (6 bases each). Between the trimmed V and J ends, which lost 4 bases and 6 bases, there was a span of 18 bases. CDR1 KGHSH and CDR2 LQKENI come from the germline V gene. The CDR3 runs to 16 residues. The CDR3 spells CASSRPGLGGAGELFF. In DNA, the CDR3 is TGTGCCAGCTCACGACCGGGACTTGGGGGCGCCGGGGAGCTGTTTTTT.

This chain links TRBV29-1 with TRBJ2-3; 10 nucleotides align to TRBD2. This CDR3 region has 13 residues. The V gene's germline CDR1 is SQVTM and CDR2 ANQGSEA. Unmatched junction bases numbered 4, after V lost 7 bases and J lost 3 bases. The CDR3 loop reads CSATAGGTDTQYF. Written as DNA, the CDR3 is TGCAGCGCCACAGCGGGGGGGACAGATACGCAGTATTTT.

CDR3 nucleotide sequence: TGCGCCAGCAGCCAGATACGGGACGCCAGCTACGAGCAGTACTTC. Translating gives CASSQIRDASYEQYF. The rearrangement uses TRBV4-1 and TRBJ2-7; D possibly uses TRBD1 or TRBD2 (5 bases each). V lost 3 bases, J lost 3 bases, and 15 bases lay in between. The CDR3 has 15 residues. Germline-derived CDR1 and CDR2 are MGHRA and YSYEKL.

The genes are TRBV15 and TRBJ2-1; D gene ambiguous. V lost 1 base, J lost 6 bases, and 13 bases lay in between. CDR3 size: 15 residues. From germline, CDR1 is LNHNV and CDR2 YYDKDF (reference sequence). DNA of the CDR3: TGTGCCACCAGCAGAGCGGGTGGAAATTCCAATGAGCAGTTCTTC. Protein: CATSRAGGNSNEQFF. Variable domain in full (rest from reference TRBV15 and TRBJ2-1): DAMVIQNPRYQVTQFGKPVTLSCSQTLNHNVMYWYQQKSSQAPKLLFHYYDKDFNNEADTPDNFQSRRPNTSFCFLDIRSPGLGDTAMYLCATSRAGGNSNEQFFGPGTRLTVL.

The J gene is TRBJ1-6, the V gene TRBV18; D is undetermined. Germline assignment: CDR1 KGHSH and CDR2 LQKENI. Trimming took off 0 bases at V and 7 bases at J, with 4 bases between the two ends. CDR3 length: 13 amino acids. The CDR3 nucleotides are TGTGCCAGCTCACCACCCCAGAATTCACCCCTCCACTTT. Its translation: CASSPPQNSPLHF.

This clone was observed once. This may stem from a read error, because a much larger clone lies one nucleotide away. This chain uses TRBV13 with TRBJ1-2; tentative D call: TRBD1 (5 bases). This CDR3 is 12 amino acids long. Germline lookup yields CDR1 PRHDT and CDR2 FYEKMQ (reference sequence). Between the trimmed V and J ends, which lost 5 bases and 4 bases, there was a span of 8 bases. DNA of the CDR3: TGTGCCAGCAGCCCAGACAGCTATGGCTACACCTTC. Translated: CASSPDSYGYTF.

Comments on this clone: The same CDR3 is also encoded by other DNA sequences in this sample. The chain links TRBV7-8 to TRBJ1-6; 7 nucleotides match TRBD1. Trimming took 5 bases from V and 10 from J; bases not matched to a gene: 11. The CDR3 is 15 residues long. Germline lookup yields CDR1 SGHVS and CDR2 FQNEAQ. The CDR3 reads CASSTVRDSGSPLHF. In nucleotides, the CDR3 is TGTGCCAGCAGCACAGTCCGGGACAGCGGGTCACCCCTCCACTTT.

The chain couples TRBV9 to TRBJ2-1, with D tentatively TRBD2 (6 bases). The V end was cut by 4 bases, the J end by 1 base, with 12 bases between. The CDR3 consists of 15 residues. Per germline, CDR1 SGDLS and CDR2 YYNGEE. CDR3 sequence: CASSRTGSSYNEQFF. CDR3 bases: TGTGCCAGCAGCAGAACCGGGAGTTCCTACAATGAGCAGTTCTTC.

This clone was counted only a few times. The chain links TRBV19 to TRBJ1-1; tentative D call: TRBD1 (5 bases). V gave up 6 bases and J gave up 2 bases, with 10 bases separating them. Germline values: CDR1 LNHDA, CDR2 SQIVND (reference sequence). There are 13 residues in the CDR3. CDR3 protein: CASSDSLNTEAFF. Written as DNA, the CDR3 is TGTGCCAGTAGCGACAGCCTAAACACTGAAGCTTTCTTT.